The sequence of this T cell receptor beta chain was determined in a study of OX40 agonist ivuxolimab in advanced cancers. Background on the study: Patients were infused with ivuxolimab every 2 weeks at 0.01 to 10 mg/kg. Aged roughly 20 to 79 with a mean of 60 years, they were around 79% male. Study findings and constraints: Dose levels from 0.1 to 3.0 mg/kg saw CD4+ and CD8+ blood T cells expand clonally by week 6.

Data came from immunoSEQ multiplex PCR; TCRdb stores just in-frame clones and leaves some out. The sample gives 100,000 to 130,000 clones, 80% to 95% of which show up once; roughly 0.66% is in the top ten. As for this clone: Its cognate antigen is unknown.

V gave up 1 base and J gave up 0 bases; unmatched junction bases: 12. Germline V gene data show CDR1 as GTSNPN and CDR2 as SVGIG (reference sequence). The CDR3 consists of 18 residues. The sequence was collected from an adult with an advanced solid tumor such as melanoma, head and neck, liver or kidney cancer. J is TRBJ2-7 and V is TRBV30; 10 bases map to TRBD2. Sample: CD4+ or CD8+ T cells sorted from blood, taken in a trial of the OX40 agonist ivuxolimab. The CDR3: CAWSERTSGYYLSYEQYF. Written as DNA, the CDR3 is TGTGCCTGGAGTGAACGGACTAGCGGATATTATCTCTCCTACGAGCAGTACTTC.